A single sample is the source of the 9 T cell receptor beta chains below, sequenced in a study of cytomegalovirus exposure and HLA in healthy donors (dated by TCRdb to about 2017). Library prep was done by the immunoSEQ multiplex PCR assay. A mixture of 60 forward primers for TCR Vbeta segments and 13 reverse primers for TCR Jbeta segments was used in the multiplex PCR. Held by TCRdb, this immuneACCESS table contains in-frame sequences only and omits some clones. Under half of the omission traces to an unresolved V gene where checked; the cause of the rest is unknown. The sample records about 120,000 clones, over 8.5% of which are singletons. Clones ranked in the top ten supply around 5.8% of the sample. Material for sequencing was PBMCs. All receptors come from a woman aged 40 to 50 in good health and CMV-seropositive.

This clone showed up just a few times. The gene calls are TRBV10-3 and TRBJ1-2; D might be TRBD1 (5 bases). The germline CDR1 and CDR2 sequences are ENHRY and SYGVKD. The CDR3 is 12 residues long. Trimming pared 11 bases from V and 8 bases from J, leaving 18 bases between. The CDR3 DNA sequence: TGTGCCGCGGGACCTCCATCTAGAGGCTACACCTTC. It translates to CAAGPPSRGYTF.

This clone was seen a few times. The genes are TRBV11-3 and TRBJ1-1, with TRBD1 matching over 9 bases. The CDR3 extends over 13 amino acids. V lost 0 bases, J lost 11 bases, and 4 bases stayed unmatched. Germline V CDR1 and CDR2: SGHNT, YENEEA. The CDR3, as DNA: TGTGCCAGCAGCTTAGAGGGACAGGGCCAGGCTTTCTTT. This encodes CASSLEGQGQAFF.

This chain uses TRBV12-5 with TRBJ2-1; D is perhaps TRBD1 (6 bases). In germline, CDR1 is LGHNT, CDR2 FRNRAP. The CDR3 has 13 residues. V lost 2 bases and J 10 bases, leaving 12 bases between the germline ends. The CDR3 region is CASGLSHRAEQFF. The CDR3 DNA reads as TGTGCTAGTGGTTTGAGCCACAGGGCCGAGCAGTTCTTC.

This clone appeared a few times. The CDR3 sequence is CAISQGATDPGELFF. The CDR3 DNA follows: TGTGCCATCAGTCAGGGGGCAACGGATCCCGGGGAGCTGTTTTTT. The chain couples TRBV10-3 to TRBJ2-2, with TRBD1 matching over 8 bases. The CDR3 runs 15 residues. Losses at the gene ends were 5 bases for V and 6 bases for J; bases not matched to a gene: 8. CDR1 and CDR2 from the germline V gene are ENHRY and SYGVKD.

This clone has a handful of counts. This chain links TRBV11-2 with TRBJ1-5, with 8 bases that match TRBD1. V lost 2 bases to trimming and J lost 3 bases; unmatched junction nucleotides: 3. The CDR3 loop spans 15 amino acids. Looked up from germline, CDR1 is SGHAT and CDR2 is FQNNGV. The CDR3 is CASSLWTGNNQPQHF. CDR3 DNA sequence: TGTGCCAGCAGCTTATGGACAGGGAACAATCAGCCCCAGCATTTT.

This clone has more than one count but fewer than ten. The V call is TRBV5-1, the J call TRBJ1-6, with TRBD1 matching over 12 bases. The germline gives CDR1 SGHRS, CDR2 YFSETQ. The CDR3 is 14 amino acids. V dropped 6 bases and J dropped 9; count of bases not matched to a gene: 4. DNA of the CDR3: TGCGCCAGCACGGGGACAGGGGGCGGTTCACCCCTCCACTTT. This gives the protein CASTGTGGGSPLHF.

This rearrangement joins TRBV6-6 to TRBJ1-1; 7 bases are a match to TRBD1. Germline values: CDR1 MNHNY, CDR2 SVGAGI (reference sequence). This CDR3 is 16 amino acids long. V lost 2 bases and J lost 1; bases outside the gene matches: 7. CDR3 coding DNA: TGTGCCAGCAGTTACCAGATAGGGGGCCCGAACACTGAAGCTTTCTTT. Translating gives CASSYQIGGPNTEAFF.

This clone was observed a few times. V is TRBV4-1 and J is TRBJ2-3, with D tentatively TRBD2 (6 bases). Trimming left V 1 base short and J 2 bases short, with 19 bases between. CDR3 length: 18 residues. Germline V gene lookup returns CDR1 MGHRA and CDR2 YSYEKL. This CDR3 is CASSQVLFGTSDTDTQYF. CDR3 DNA sequence: TGCGCCAGCAGCCAAGTCTTATTTGGGACTTCAGACACAGATACGCAGTATTTT.

This clone was recorded a few times. This chain connects TRBV18 to TRBJ2-7; D perhaps matches TRBD1 (7 bases). V lost 2 bases, J lost 2 bases, and 13 bases lay in between. This CDR3 comprises 15 residues. The germline V gene encodes CDR1 KGHSH and CDR2 LQKENI. The CDR3 nucleotides read TGTGCCAGCTCACCAGACCGCAGGGGGGCCTACGAGCAGTACTTC. Translating gives CASSPDRRGAYEQYF.